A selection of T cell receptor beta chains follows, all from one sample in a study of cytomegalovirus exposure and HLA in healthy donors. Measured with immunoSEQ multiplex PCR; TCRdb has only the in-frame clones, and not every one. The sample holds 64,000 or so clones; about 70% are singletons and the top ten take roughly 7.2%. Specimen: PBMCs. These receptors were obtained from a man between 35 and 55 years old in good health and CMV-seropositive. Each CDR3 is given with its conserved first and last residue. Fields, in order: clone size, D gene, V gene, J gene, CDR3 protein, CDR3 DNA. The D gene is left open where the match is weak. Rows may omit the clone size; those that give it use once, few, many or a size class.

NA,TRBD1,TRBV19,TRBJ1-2,CATADRGPLAATF,TGTGCCACCGCGGACAGGGGGCCCCTCGCCGCCACCTTC
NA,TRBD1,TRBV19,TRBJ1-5,CASSGTGGNDQPQHF,TGTGCCAGTAGTGGAACAGGGGGAAATGATCAGCCCCAGCATTTT
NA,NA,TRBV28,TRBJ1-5,CASGGNDQPQHF,TGTGCCAGTGGAGGGAACGATCAGCCCCAGCATTTT
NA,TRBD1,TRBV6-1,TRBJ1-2,CASSETEISGGYGYTF,TGTGCCAGCAGTGAAACGGAAATATCAGGGGGATATGGCTACACCTTC
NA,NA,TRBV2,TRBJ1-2,CASSPEGYGYTF,TGTGCCAGCAGCCCAGAGGGCTATGGCTACACCTTC
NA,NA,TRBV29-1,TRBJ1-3,CSVGWAASGNTIYF,TGCAGCGTTGGGTGGGCAGCCTCTGGAAACACCATATATTTT
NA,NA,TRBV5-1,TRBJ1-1,CASSPHGNTEAFF,TGCGCCAGCAGCCCCCACGGGAACACTGAAGCTTTCTTT
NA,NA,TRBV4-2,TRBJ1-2,CASSQDRSGAGYTF,TGTGCCAGCAGCCAAGATCGGTCTGGGGCTGGCTACACCTTC
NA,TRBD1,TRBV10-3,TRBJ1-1,CAITPGMGDSGDTEAFF,TGTGCCATCACCCCCGGGATGGGGGACAGCGGAGACACTGAAGCTTTCTTT
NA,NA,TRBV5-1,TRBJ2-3,CASSLAGVLDTQYF,TGCGCCAGCAGCTTGGCAGGGGTGCTGGATACGCAGTATTTT
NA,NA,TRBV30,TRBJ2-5,CAWSGGAETQYF,TGTGCCTGGAGTGGCGGGGCGGAGACCCAGTACTTC
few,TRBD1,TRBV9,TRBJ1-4,CASSVGSTGGMDEKLFF,TGTGCCAGCAGCGTAGGGTCGACAGGGGGCATGGATGAAAAACTGTTTTTT
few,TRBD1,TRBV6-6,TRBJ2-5,CASSRDSQETQYF,TGTGCCAGCAGTCGGGACAGTCAAGAGACCCAGTACTTC
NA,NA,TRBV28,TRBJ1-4,CASRTGQLDEKLFF,TGTGCCAGCAGGACGGGACAACTGGATGAAAAACTGTTTTTT
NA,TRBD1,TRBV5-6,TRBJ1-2,CASRTGGTGYTF,TGTGCCAGCAGGACAGGGGGCACTGGCTACACCTTC
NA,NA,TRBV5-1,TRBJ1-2,CASSLEQDDYGYTF,TGCGCCAGCAGCTTGGAACAGGATGACTATGGCTACACCTTC
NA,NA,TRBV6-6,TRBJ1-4,CASSRNEKLFF,TGTGCCAGCAGTCGTAATGAAAAACTGTTTTTT
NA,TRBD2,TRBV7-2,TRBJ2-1,CASRRAGAAEQFF,TGTGCCAGCAGAAGAGCGGGAGCGGCTGAGCAGTTCTTC
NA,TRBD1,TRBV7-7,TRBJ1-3,CASSLGTAGDGNTIYF,TGTGCTAGCAGCCTCGGGACAGCTGGCGATGGAAACACCATATATTTT
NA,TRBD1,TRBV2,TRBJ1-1,CARTTGVMNTEAFF,TGTGCCAGGACGACAGGGGTCATGAACACTGAAGCTTTCTTT
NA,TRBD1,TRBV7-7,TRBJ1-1,CASSPLDRGTDTEAFF,TGTGCTAGCAGCCCACTGGACAGGGGCACGGACACTGAAGCTTTCTTT
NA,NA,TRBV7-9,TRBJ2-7,CASSLVAAEQYF,TGTGCCAGCAGCTTAGTAGCGGCAGAGCAGTACTTC
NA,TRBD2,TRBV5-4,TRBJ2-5,CASSLGGTSYETQYF,TGTGCCAGCAGCTTGGGAGGGACTAGTTATGAGACCCAGTACTTC
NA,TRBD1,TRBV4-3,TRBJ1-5,CASSQTGGRNQPQHF,TGCGCCAGCAGCCAGACAGGGGGCAGGAATCAGCCCCAGCATTTT
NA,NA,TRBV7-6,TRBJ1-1,CASSLTQMNTEAFF,TGTGCCAGCAGCTTAACCCAGATGAACACTGAAGCTTTCTTT
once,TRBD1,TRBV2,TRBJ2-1,CASRDRDINEQFF,TGTGCCAGCAGGGACAGGGATATCAATGAGCAGTTCTTC
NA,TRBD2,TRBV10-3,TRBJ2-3,CAISDRTSGSTDTQYF,TGTGCCATCAGTGACAGAACTAGCGGAAGCACAGATACGCAGTATTTT
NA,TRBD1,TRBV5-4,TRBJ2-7,CASSRSRDRGREQYF,TGTGCCAGCAGCCGGTCCCGGGACAGGGGGAGGGAGCAGTACTTC
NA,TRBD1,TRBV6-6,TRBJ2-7,CASSPRPGTASYEQYF,TGTGCCAGCAGCCCCCGACCCGGGACAGCTTCCTACGAGCAGTACTTC
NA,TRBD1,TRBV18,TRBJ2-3,CASSPDRGSGTQYF,TGTGCCAGCTCACCAGACAGGGGGTCAGGTACGCAGTATTTT
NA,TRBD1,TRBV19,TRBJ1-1,CASSPGQGNSEAFF,TGTGCCAGTAGCCCGGGACAGGGAAACAGTGAAGCTTTCTTT
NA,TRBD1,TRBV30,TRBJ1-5,CAWNRQGAEPQHF,TGTGCCTGGAACCGACAGGGGGCAGAGCCCCAGCATTTT
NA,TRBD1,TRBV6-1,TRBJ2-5,CASSAGTGPSGETQYF,TGTGCCAGCAGTGCCGGGACAGGGCCGTCAGGAGAGACCCAGTACTTC
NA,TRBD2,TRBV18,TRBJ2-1,CASSPPSRGDNEQFF,TGTGCCAGCTCACCACCCTCACGGGGGGACAATGAGCAGTTCTTC
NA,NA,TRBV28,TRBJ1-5,CASTGGNGNQPQHF,TGTGCCAGCACGGGGGGAAACGGCAATCAGCCCCAGCATTTT
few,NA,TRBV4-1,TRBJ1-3,CASSLVQGILGNTIYF,TGCGCCAGCAGCCTAGTTCAGGGGATTCTTGGAAACACCATATATTTT
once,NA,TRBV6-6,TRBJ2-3,CASRYTESTDTQYF,TGTGCCAGCAGGTATACAGAGAGCACAGATACGCAGTATTTT
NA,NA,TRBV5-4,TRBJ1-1,CASTLWGVDTEAFF,TGTGCCAGCACCCTTTGGGGGGTAGACACTGAAGCTTTCTTT
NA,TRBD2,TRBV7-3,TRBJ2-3,CASSREGRVTDTQYF,TGTGCCAGCAGCCGGGAGGGGCGGGTCACAGATACGCAGTATTTT
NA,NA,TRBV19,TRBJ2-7,CASNHKGSYEQYF,TGTGCCAGTAACCATAAGGGGTCCTACGAGCAGTACTTC
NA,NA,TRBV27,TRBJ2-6,CASSLNQGNSGANVLTF,TGTGCCAGCAGTTTAAACCAGGGAAACTCTGGGGCCAACGTCCTGACTTTC
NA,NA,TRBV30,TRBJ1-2,CAWSTRVPTNYGYTF,TGTGCCTGGAGTACCCGGGTCCCTACTAACTATGGCTACACCTTC
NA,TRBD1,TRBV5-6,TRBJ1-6,CASSPGQLGNSPLHF,TGTGCCAGCAGCCCGGGACAGCTTGGCAATTCACCCCTCCACTTT
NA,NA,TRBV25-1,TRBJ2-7,CASSEDRDYEQYF,TGTGCCAGCAGTGAAGATCGGGACTACGAGCAGTACTTC
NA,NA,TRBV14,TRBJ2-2,CASSQFIGVTGELFF,TGTGCCAGCAGCCAGTTCATAGGGGTCACCGGGGAGCTGTTTTTT
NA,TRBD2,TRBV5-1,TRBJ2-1,CASQREVYNEQFF,TGCGCCAGCCAGCGGGAGGTCTACAATGAGCAGTTCTTC
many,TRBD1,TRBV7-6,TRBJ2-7,CASSLSRGPYEQYF,TGTGCCAGCAGCTTATCAAGGGGGCCTTACGAGCAGTACTTC
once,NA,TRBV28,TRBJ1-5,CASSTPGRGKPQHF,TGTGCCAGCAGCACTCCGGGTCGAGGAAAGCCCCAGCATTTT
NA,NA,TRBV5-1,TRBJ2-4,CASRASLEAIQYF,TGCGCCAGCAGAGCGTCCCTCGAAGCCATTCAGTACTTC
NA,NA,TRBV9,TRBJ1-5,CASSVSGDQPQHF,TGTGCCAGCAGCGTAAGCGGGGATCAGCCCCAGCATTTT
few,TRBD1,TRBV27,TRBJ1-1,CASSTYRGRTEAFF,TGTGCCAGCAGTACCTACAGGGGGCGTACTGAAGCTTTCTTT
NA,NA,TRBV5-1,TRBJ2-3,CASSLASAGNTQYF,TGCGCCAGCAGCTTGGCCTCGGCAGGGAATACGCAGTATTTT
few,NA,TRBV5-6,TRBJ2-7,CASSLADGFYEQYF,TGTGCCAGCAGCTTAGCGGACGGCTTCTACGAGCAGTACTTC